Below, one TCR beta chain is given with its context. Germline V CDR1 and CDR2: MGHRA, YSYEKL. V lost 0 bases and J lost 6, with 8 bases in between. The CDR3 is 14 residues long. Original analysis: Amplification of reference gene primers was used by the study to estimate nucleated cell counts. Some clones are missing from TCRdb's copy, which holds only in-frame ones; the method was immunoSEQ multiplex PCR. V and J calls and clone size are those listed in that table; D and trimming were worked out from the DNA. The table records approximately 150,000 clones, around 87% of them present only once. This entry is derived from a study of blood T cell repertoires in COVID-19. A Seattle source enrolled patients during active infection and followed them longitudinally.

Material for sequencing was peripheral blood. This TCR came from a man between 18 and 29 years old with COVID-19, enrolled during active disease. The V and J genes are TRBV4-1 and TRBJ2-2, with D unclear. The CDR3 region is CASSQDGLSGELFF. In DNA form, the CDR3 reads TGCGCCAGCAGCCAAGATGGCTTGTCCGGGGAGCTGTTTTTT.